What follows are 31 T cell receptor beta chains derived from one specimen sequenced in a study of molecular identifiers for immune sequencing clone quantification. MiXCR was run by TCRdb on the PCR reads, yielding one entry per CDR3 protein. This table has around 460,000 distinct CDR3 sequences, about 21% appearing once. Sequencing input: naive CD8+ T cells from blood, with Jurkat cell RNA spiked in. The subset was: FACS-sorted CD8+CD4-CCR7+CD45RA+ naive T cells. Receptors were obtained from a human donor in good health. Some libraries in this study had Jurkat cell RNA spiked in.

This clonotype was recorded once. CDR3 loop: CASSLPTGRLGNTEAFF. The CDR3 nucleotides read TGTGCCAGCAGTCTCCCAACCGGGCGCCTGGGAAACACTGAAGCTTTCTTT. V usage is TRBV12-3 or TRBV12-4 and J usage is TRBJ1-1; D not certain. The CDR3 loop spans 17 amino acids. Trimming shortened V by 5 bases and J by 2 bases, and 21 bases separated the two germline ends.

This clonotype was counted only a few times. V is TRBV5-6 and J is TRBJ2-5, with TRBD1 matching 8 bases. Germline V lookup: CDR1 SGHDT, CDR2 YYEEEE. The CDR3 is 18 amino acids. Losses at the gene ends were 2 bases for V and 1 base for J; bases not matched to a gene: 13. Here the CDR3 reads CASSLPLGDRGVQETQYF. The CDR3 bases are TGTGCCAGCAGCTTACCCCTGGGTGACAGGGGCGTCCAAGAGACCCAGTACTTC.

This clonotype was seen many times. The gene calls are TRBV29-1 and TRBJ1-1; D gene ambiguous. V lost 5 bases, J lost 3 bases, and 7 bases lay in between. CDR1 is SQVTM, CDR2 ANQGSEA, per germline. The CDR3 has 11 residues. CDR3 nucleotides: TGCAGCGTTCTCTGGGACACTGAAGCTTTCTTT. This sequence encodes CSVLWDTEAFF.

Concerning this clonotype itself: This may arise from a read error, as a much more abundant clone is one base away. This chain uses TRBV27 with TRBJ1-4, with D hard to call. Germline V gene lookup returns CDR1 MNHEY and CDR2 SMNVEV (reference sequence). The CDR3 runs to 12 residues. The CDR3 DNA is TGTGCCACAGGATCGGGAGGTGAAAAACCGTTTTTT. It specifies CATGSGGEKPFF.

On this clonotype: This clone may be a read error of a much larger clone one base away. The chain is built from TRBV7-9 and TRBJ2-7; 11 bases fit TRBD1. CDR1 SEHNR and CDR2 FQNEAQ come from the germline V gene (reference sequence). There are 13 residues in the CDR3. V dropped 5 bases and J dropped 10; count of bases not matched to a gene: 7. CDR3 residues: CASSRRDRGSQYF. For the CDR3, the DNA is TGTGCCAGCAGCCGACGGGACAGGGGGTCCCAGTACTTC.

In its sample, this clonotype was seen many times. The V gene is TRBV5-6, the J gene TRBJ2-7, with D perhaps assigned TRBD1 or TRBD2 (5 bases each). The germline gives CDR1 SGHDT, CDR2 YYEEEE. The V end was cut by 2 bases, the J end by 7 bases, with 13 bases between. This CDR3 contains 13 residues. The CDR3 DNA reads as TGTGCCAGCAGCTTTATGAGGGGCCAGGAGCAGTACTTC. It specifies CASSFMRGQEQYF. The whole variable domain, remainder taken from reference TRBV5-6 and TRBJ2-7, is DAGVTQSPTHLIKTRGQQVTLRCSPKSGHDTVSWYQQALGQGPQFIFQYYEEEERQRGNFPDRFSGHQFPNYSSELNVNALLLGDSALYLCASSFMRGQEQYFGPGTRLTVT.

This clonotype was found many times. The chain employs TRBV4-3 and TRBJ2-3; 10 positions match TRBD2. The ends lost 1 base at V and 5 bases at J; junction bases unmatched: 12. The CDR3 runs 18 residues. Per the germline V gene, CDR1 is LGHNA and CDR2 is YSLEER. The CDR3 protein is CASSQVLSGRAIGDTQYF. DNA for the CDR3: TGCGCCAGCAGCCAAGTGTTGAGCGGGAGGGCCATTGGAGATACGCAGTATTTT.

This clonotype appeared many times. The chain uses TRBV5-4 and TRBJ2-7; no clear D gene. This CDR3 region has 14 residues. V was shortened by 2 bases and J by 0 bases, with 9 bases between the two germline ends. Germline V CDR1 and CDR2: SGHNT, YYREEE (reference sequence). The CDR3 nucleotides read TGTGCCAGCAGCTTTGGTGTTAGCTCCTACGAGCAGTACTTC. Translating gives CASSFGVSSYEQYF.

This clonotype was counted ten times or more. V gene TRBV6-5 combines with J gene TRBJ2-7; the match to TRBD2 covers 9 bases. J lost 0 bases, V lost 2 bases, and 8 bases had no gene match. This CDR3 spans 17 amino acids. In germline, CDR1 is MNHEY, CDR2 SVGAGI. Written as DNA, the CDR3 is TGTGCCAGCAGTTACGGGACTAGCCCCAGAAGCTCCTACGAGCAGTACTTC. Its translation is CASSYGTSPRSSYEQYF.

A few counts support this clonotype. The chain combines TRBV10-3 with TRBJ2-3; tentative D call: TRBD1 (6 bases). The V gene lost 6 bases and the J gene lost 0 bases, with 13 bases spanning the gap. This CDR3 comprises 15 residues. Germline CDR1 is ENHRY and CDR2 is SYGVKD. The CDR3 is CAISSFTGSTDTQYF. The CDR3 DNA is TGTGCCATCAGCTCGTTCACAGGGAGCACAGATACGCAGTATTTT.

The table lists this clonotype with many counts. The CDR3 sequence is CASSQRGTLNTEAFF. CDR3 bases: TGCGCCAGCAGCCAGAGAGGGACGCTGAACACTGAAGCTTTCTTT. The V gene is TRBV4-1, the J gene TRBJ1-1, with a weak D call TRBD1 (5 bases). V lost 3 bases, J lost 0 bases, and 11 bases lay in between. Germline-derived CDR1 and CDR2 are MGHRA and YSYEKL. There are 15 residues in the CDR3.

Ten or more counts support this clonotype. V usage is TRBV6-2 or TRBV6-3 and J usage is TRBJ2-3, with TRBD2 identical over 10 bases. The CDR3 sequence is 14 residues long. J gave up 4 bases and V 4 bases, and 2 bases lay outside the gene matches. The V gene's germline CDR1 is MNHEY and CDR2 SVGEGT. The DNA for the CDR3 is TGTGCCAGCAGTTTACTAGCGGGGCCAGATACGCAGTATTTT. The encoded protein is CASSLLAGPDTQYF.

The genes are TRBV7-6 and TRBJ2-4; the D gene is possibly TRBD2 (5 bases). The CDR3 loop spans 13 amino acids. Trimming took 0 bases from V and 8 from J, leaving 8 bases between them. Germline CDR1 is SGHVS and CDR2 is FNYEAQ. The CDR3 here is CASSLARADIQYF. DNA for the CDR3: TGTGCCAGCAGCTTAGCGAGGGCGGACATTCAGTACTTC.

This chain uses TRBV2 with TRBJ2-1; D might be TRBD1 (6 bases). From germline, CDR1 is SNHLY and CDR2 FYNNEI. The CDR3 is 13 amino acids. The V end lost 6 bases, the J end lost 6 bases, and 12 bases lay between the germline ends. This chain's CDR3 is CASSSSRGNEQFF. CDR3 DNA sequence: TGTGCCAGCAGCTCGTCCAGGGGCAATGAGCAGTTCTTC. Based on the CDR3 plus reference TRBV2 and TRBJ2-1, the full variable domain is EPEVTQTPSHQVTQMGQEVILRCVPISNHLYFYWYRQILGQKVEFLVSFYNNEISEKSEIFDDQFSVERPDGSNFTLKIRSTKLEDSAMYFCASSSSRGNEQFFGPGTRLTVL.

This clonotype was counted a few times. A much bigger clone sits one base away, suggesting this may be a read error. The CDR3 end shows no conserved phenylalanine or tryptophan, and so a read error is likely. The chain is built from TRBV7-2 and TRBJ2-5; a possible D gene is TRBD1 (6 bases). The CDR3 is 16 amino acids. V lost 5 bases and J lost 0, with 16 bases in between. Germline V gene lookup returns CDR1 SGHTA and CDR2 FQGNSA. The CDR3 DNA reads TGTGCCAGCAGCGCCCGGGACACCTGGTACCAAGAGACCCAGTACTCC. Translating gives CASSARDTWYQETQYS.

This chain connects TRBV18 to TRBJ2-2; a possible D gene is TRBD1 (5 bases). V lost 3 bases to trimming and J lost 1 base, with 12 bases between them. Germline assignment: CDR1 KGHSH and CDR2 LQKENI. The CDR3 length is 16 residues. The CDR3 DNA is TGTGCCAGCTCACCCCCATATACAGGGAACACCGGGGAGCTGTTTTTT. Translating it yields CASSPPYTGNTGELFF.

The table lists this clonotype with a count of one. A much larger clone lies a single base off, so this may be a read error. V and J are TRBV7-2 and TRBJ2-1, with D perhaps matching TRBD1 (6 bases). The CDR3 sequence is 15 residues long. The germline gives CDR1 SGHTA, CDR2 FQGNSA. CDR3 bases: TGTGCCAACAGCTTAATGGGGGCTCCCAAGTATGAGCAGTTCTTC. Translation gives CANSLMGAPKYEQFF.

The J gene is TRBJ2-1, the V gene TRBV19; 8 positions agree with TRBD2. With 1 base clipped from V and 7 bases from J, the junction kept 6 bases outside the gene matches. CDR1 LNHDA and CDR2 SQIVND come from the germline V gene (reference sequence). There are 15 residues in the CDR3. CDR3 sequence (DNA): TGTGCCAGTAGTATAGCACCGGGAGGGAGGAATGAGCAGTTCTTC. The encoded protein is CASSIAPGGRNEQFF. Full variable domain (remainder filled in from reference TRBV19 and TRBJ2-1): DGGITQSPKYLFRKEGQNVTLSCEQNLNHDAMYWYRQDPGQGLRLIYYSQIVNDFQKGDIAEGYSVSREKKESFPLTVTSAQKNPTAFYLCASSIAPGGRNEQFFGPGTRLTVL.

This clonotype was detected many times. The chain joins TRBV30 to TRBJ1-6, with no clear D. Germline loops: CDR1 GTSNPN, CDR2 SVGIG (reference sequence). This CDR3 has 15 amino acids. Trimming removed 0 bases from V and 7 bases from J, with 13 bases in between. The CDR3 DNA follows: TGTGCCTGGAGTGTACTAATGGCTTTCAATTCACCCCTCCACTTT. The encoded protein is CAWSVLMAFNSPLHF.

This clonotype came up many times. The chain recombines TRBV6-2 or TRBV6-3 with TRBJ1-1; 10 nucleotides match TRBD1. After removal of 2 bases from V and 3 bases from J, the junction contained 3 bases not matched to a gene. CDR3 length: 15 amino acids. Germline CDR1 and CDR2: MNHEY and SVGEGT. Here the CDR3 reads CASSYLGQGDTEAFF. In DNA form, the CDR3 reads TGTGCCAGCAGTTACCTAGGACAGGGGGACACTGAAGCTTTCTTT.

With regard to this clonotype: The CDR3 carries no conserved terminal phenylalanine or tryptophan, so it likely arises from a read error. The chain has TRBV29-1 and TRBJ1-2; TRBD1 is a possible D gene (5 bases). CDR3 length equals 15 residues. The germline V gene encodes CDR1 SQVTM and CDR2 ANQGSEA. This CDR3 reads CGALQGPSQGYGYTL. CDR3 DNA: TGCGGGGCCCTGCAGGGCCCATCTCAGGGCTATGGCTACACCCTC.

Comments on this clonotype: Just one base apart from a much larger clone, this may be a read error. No conserved phenylalanine or tryptophan is present at the end of the CDR3, so a read error is the likely explanation. The J gene is TRBJ2-3, the V gene TRBV2; D possibly uses TRBD1 or TRBD2 (5 bases each). V shed 0 bases and J shed 2 bases, with 15 bases lying between them. CDR1 is SNHLY and CDR2 is FYNNEI in the germline V gene. This CDR3 comprises 17 residues. CDR3 DNA: TGTGCCAGCAGTGAAGCGCTTTTGATCGGGACCACAGATACGCAGTATTCT. This translates into CASSEALLIGTTDTQYS.

This clonotype was picked up one time. Given a much more abundant clone one base away, this may be a read error. The CDR3 region has the DNA TGTGCCAGCAGTTCCCTCTCTACGGGCAATCAGCCCCAGCATTTT. This translates into CASSSLSTGNQPQHF. The chain has TRBV6-2 or TRBV6-3 and TRBJ1-5, with D hard to call. The CDR3 length is 15 residues. V lost 4 bases to trimming and J lost 2 bases, with 12 bases between them. Germline-derived CDR1 and CDR2 are MNHEY and SVGEGT.

This clonotype has only a few counts. The V call is TRBV7-8, the J call TRBJ1-4; a possible D gene is TRBD1 (5 bases). Trimming stripped 6 bases from V and 8 bases from J, with 16 bases between. The CDR3 covers 14 residues. The germline V gene has CDR1 SGHVS and CDR2 FQNEAQ. CDR3 sequence (DNA): TGTGCCAGCAGATCGGGGGGGTCCGCGGAAAAACTGTTTTTT. It codes for CASRSGGSAEKLFF.

Remarks on this clonotype: A junction end diverges from the germline sequence, so it may reflect a read error. The rearrangement links TRBV9 to TRBJ2-3; 10 nucleotides agree with TRBD2. Germline V gene data show CDR1 as SGDLS and CDR2 as YYNGEE. There are 16 residues in the CDR3. CDR3 region: CAGRPPAGGSTDTQYF. The DNA of the CDR3 is TGTGCCGGCAGACCCCCAGCGGGGGGGAGCACAGATACGCAGTATTTT.

This clonotype has a count of ten or more. The genes are TRBV7-6 and TRBJ2-5, with 7 bases identical to TRBD1. Looked up from germline, CDR1 is SGHVS and CDR2 is FNYEAQ. V shed 1 base, J shed 4 bases, and the junction held 9 bases outside the gene matches. This CDR3 comprises 16 residues. Here the CDR3 reads CASSLGVRGTRETQYF. CDR3 nucleotide sequence: TGTGCCAGCAGCTTAGGAGTCAGGGGGACGCGAGAGACCCAGTACTTC.

CDR3 nucleotides: TGTGCCAGCAGTTTGGGTTGGGGGGCCCGGTCGGGCGATCAGCCCCAGCATTTT. Protein product: CASSLGWGARSGDQPQHF. J is TRBJ1-5 and V is TRBV6-5; possible D gene TRBD1, 6 bases. There are 18 residues in the CDR3. CDR1 and CDR2 (germline): MNHEY, SVGAGI. Trimming left V 4 bases short and J 5 bases short, with 24 bases between.

In regard to this clonotype: A much larger clone is a single base away; this may be a read error. The chain couples TRBV6-1 to TRBJ2-3; D unclear. The tail of the sequence fits TRBJ1-5 better, so the J call may be wrong. CDR1 MNHNS and CDR2 SASEGT come from the germline V gene. The CDR3 extends over 16 amino acids. The CDR3 region has the DNA TGTGCCACCCTCCACCCCTATAGTCGACCCACAGATACGCAGCATTTT. It specifies CATLHPYSRPTDTQHF.

This clonotype was observed many times. This rearrangement joins TRBV6-2 or TRBV6-3 to TRBJ1-5; weak D call: TRBD1 (6 bases). There are 13 residues in the CDR3. Germline-derived CDR1 and CDR2 are MNHEY and SVGEGT. The V end lost 7 bases, the J end lost 9 bases, and 16 bases lay between the germline ends. CDR3 sequence reads: CASTTGAPRPQHF. CDR3 nucleotide sequence: TGTGCCAGCACCACGGGGGCTCCTCGGCCCCAGCATTTT.

This clonotype was detected a few times. The chain uses TRBV19 and TRBJ1-1; tentatively, D is TRBD1 (6 bases). CDR3 length: 14 residues. V was cut by 4 bases and J by 3 bases, with 12 bases left in between. CDR1 is LNHDA, CDR2 SQIVND, per germline (reference sequence). CDR3 bases: TGTGCCAGTAGTACCCCAGGGGTTGACACTGAAGCTTTCTTT. Protein: CASSTPGVDTEAFF.

This clonotype was observed a single time. A clone one base away is much larger, so this may be a read error. V usage is TRBV5-3 and J usage is TRBJ2-1; D not certain. TRBV5-3 is classed as an ORF, of uncertain function. The CDR3 totals 15 residues. CDR3 amino acids: CASIPGPSSYNGQFF. Written as DNA, the CDR3 is TGTGCCAGCATTCCGGGCCCGAGCTCCTACAATGGGCAGTTCTTC.